The 24 T cell receptor beta chains in this list originate from one sample, sequenced in a study of control samples from healthy donors and cancer patients. Clones were sequenced by immunoSEQ multiplex PCR, and TCRdb holds only the in-frame ones, with some missing. This repertoire shows about 98,000 clones, about 91% found once; its top ten account for around 2.3%. Sample: blood. The receptors derive from a woman between 18 and 29 years old in good health.

The rearrangement uses TRBV5-6 and TRBJ2-6; 8 bases line up with TRBD1. The CDR3 runs 17 residues. Unmatched junction bases numbered 6, after V lost 4 bases and J lost 0 bases. Germline loops: CDR1 SGHDT, CDR2 YYEEEE. The DNA for the CDR3 is TGTGCCAGCAGCCTTCTGGGACAGGCCTCTGGGGCCAACGTCCTGACTTTC. It specifies CASSLLGQASGANVLTF.

V usage is TRBV28 and J usage is TRBJ2-1, with a possible D match to TRBD2 (5 bases). Trimming shortened V by 3 bases and J by 2 bases, and 23 bases separated the two germline ends. Germline CDR1 and CDR2: MDHEN and SYDVKM. This CDR3 contains 19 residues. Written as DNA, the CDR3 is TGTGCCAGCAGTTTCCATCCCGGCGGAGCTAGCTTAGCCTACAATGAGCAGTTCTTC. Translation gives CASSFHPGGASLAYNEQFF.

The chain employs TRBV10-3 and TRBJ1-5; D ambiguous. Germline V lookup: CDR1 ENHRY, CDR2 SYGVKD. V was clipped by 4 bases and J by 7 bases, with 11 bases between them. The CDR3 contains 13 residues. The CDR3 here is CAISAAGLQPQHF. Written as DNA, the CDR3 is TGTGCCATCAGTGCTGCGGGTTTACAGCCCCAGCATTTT.

This clone was seen only once. The rearrangement joins TRBV11-3 to TRBJ2-1; 8 bases line up with TRBD1. Looked up from germline, CDR1 is SGHNT and CDR2 is YENEEA. V lost 4 bases to trimming and J lost 8 bases; unmatched junction nucleotides: 10. The CDR3 consists of 15 residues. The CDR3 spells CASSYGQGGSDEQFF. The CDR3 DNA follows: TGTGCCAGCAGCTATGGACAGGGCGGCAGTGATGAGCAGTTCTTC.

Notes on this clone: Other nucleotide sequences in the sample specify the same CDR3. This chain joins TRBV6-4 and TRBJ2-3, with TRBD2 identical over 14 bases. The germline V gene has CDR1 MRHNA and CDR2 SNTAGT. The CDR3 totals 15 residues. V gave up 3 bases and J gave up 4 bases; unmatched junction bases: 0. CDR3 sequence reads: CASSETSGGADTQYF. CDR3 nucleotides: TGTGCCAGCAGTGAGACTAGCGGGGGGGCAGATACGCAGTATTTT.

V and J are TRBV12-3 or TRBV12-4 and TRBJ2-3; unclear D gene. The CDR3 is made up of 12 amino acids. Trimming took off 5 bases at V and 4 bases at J, with 7 bases between the two ends. The CDR3 DNA reads as TGTGCCAGCAGTCCCGAGGCAGATACGCAGTATTTT. It specifies CASSPEADTQYF.

V and J are TRBV30 and TRBJ1-1; maybe TRBD1 (5 bases). The CDR3 has 11 residues. Germline CDR1 and CDR2: GTSNPN and SVGIG (reference sequence). V lost 8 bases and J 5 bases, leaving 12 bases between the germline ends. Here the CDR3 reads CAREGDTEAFF. As DNA, the CDR3 is TGTGCCCGCGAAGGGGATACTGAAGCTTTCTTT. The entire variable domain, with the rest obtained from reference TRBV30 and TRBJ1-1, is as follows: SQTIHQWPATLVQPVGSPLSLECTVEGTSNPNLYWYRQAAGRGLQLLFYSVGIGQISSEVPQNLSASRPQDRQFILSSKKLLLSDSGFYLCAREGDTEAFFGQGTRLTVV.

The chain is built from TRBV9 and TRBJ2-1, with D unresolved. The CDR3 totals 13 residues. Germline V lookup: CDR1 SGDLS, CDR2 YYNGEE. Deletions cut 3 bases from V and 9 bases from J, with 13 bases between. CDR3 sequence (DNA): TGTGCCAGCAGCGACGAACAGAGCTTTGAGCAGTTCTTC. Encoded protein: CASSDEQSFEQFF. The full variable domain, in which reference TRBV9 and TRBJ2-1 provide the parts outside the CDR3, is DSGVTQTPKHLITATGQRVTLRCSPRSGDLSVYWYQQSLDQGLQFLIQYYNGEERAKGNILERFSAQQFPDLHSELNLSSLELGDSALYFCASSDEQSFEQFFGPGTRLTVL.

The chain recombines TRBV6-5 with TRBJ1-6, with a weak D call TRBD1 (5 bases). CDR1 and CDR2 from the germline V gene are MNHEY and SVGAGI. This CDR3 has 13 residues. V was shortened by 6 bases and J by 7 bases, with 10 bases between the two germline ends. The CDR3 sequence: CASRERGNSPLHF. CDR3 DNA sequence: TGTGCCAGCAGAGAGCGGGGGAATTCACCCCTCCACTTT.

V gene TRBV28 combines with J gene TRBJ2-2, with a tentative D call TRBD1 (6 bases). The CDR3 runs 16 residues. V lost 6 bases and J lost 6, with 20 bases in between. Per germline, CDR1 MDHEN and CDR2 SYDVKM. The CDR3 loop reads CASSSIFRQESGELFF. CDR3 sequence (DNA): TGTGCCAGCAGCTCTATCTTCCGACAGGAATCCGGGGAGCTGTTTTTT. Full variable domain (remainder filled in from reference TRBV28 and TRBJ2-2): DVKVTQSSRYLVKRTGEKVFLECVQDMDHENMFWYRQDPGLGLRLIYFSYDVKMKEKGDIPEGYSVSREKKERFSLILESASTNQTSMYLCASSSIFRQESGELFFGEGSRLTVL.

The chain links TRBV29-1 to TRBJ1-1; 9 bases match TRBD1. The CDR3 is made up of 13 amino acids. V was pared by 7 bases and J by 6 bases, with 9 bases of the junction left unmatched. The V gene's germline CDR1 is SQVTM and CDR2 ANQGSEA. In DNA form, the CDR3 reads TGCAGCGGCACAGGGGGCCAAGGCGCTGAAGCTTTCTTT. Amino acid sequence: CSGTGGQGAEAFF. Combining the CDR3 with reference TRBV29-1 and TRBJ1-1 gives the whole variable domain SAVISQKPSRDICQRGTSLTIQCQVDSQVTMMFWYRQQPGQSLTLIATANQGSEATYESGFVIDKFPISRPNLTFSTLTVSNMSPEDSSIYLCSGTGGQGAEAFFGQGTRLTVV.

CDR3 protein: CASSFRGPTYEQYF. The CDR3 region has the DNA TGTGCCAGCAGTTTTAGGGGACCTACCTACGAGCAGTACTTC. The chain links TRBV27 to TRBJ2-7, with D possibly being TRBD1 or TRBD2 (5 bases each). The germline CDR1 and CDR2 sequences are MNHEY and SMNVEV (reference sequence). The V end lost 3 bases, the J end lost 2 bases, and 11 bases lay between the germline ends. The length of the CDR3 is 14 residues.

This clone was seen just once. The chain employs TRBV19 and TRBJ1-3; weak D call: TRBD1 (5 bases). CDR3 length equals 15 residues. The germline V and J ends were trimmed by 3 bases and 4 bases, with 13 bases remaining between them. Per germline, CDR1 LNHDA and CDR2 SQIVND (reference sequence). Written as DNA, the CDR3 is TGTGCCAGTAGTATGGGTCCCGGGACCGGAAACACCATATATTTT. This sequence encodes CASSMGPGTGNTIYF.

CDR3 sequence: CASMWADTQYF. The CDR3 nucleotides are TGTGCCAGCATGTGGGCAGATACGCAGTATTTT. The J gene is TRBJ2-3, the V gene TRBV9; D gene unclear. The CDR3 has 11 amino acids. The V and J ends lost 6 bases and 4 bases respectively, with 6 bases between them. Germline CDR1 reads SGDLS; CDR2 reads YYNGEE.

This chain uses TRBV6-2 or TRBV6-3 with TRBJ2-7; 7 nucleotides line up with TRBD2. The V and J ends lost 6 bases and 2 bases, in that order; junction bases with no gene match: 4. Germline CDR1 MNHEY, CDR2 SVGEGT. The length of the CDR3 is 13 residues. The CDR3 here is CASSLLATYEQYF. In DNA form, the CDR3 reads TGTGCCAGCAGCTTACTAGCGACCTACGAGCAGTACTTC.

The chain uses TRBV14 and TRBJ2-7; the D is unclear. Germline CDR1 SGHDN, CDR2 FVKESK. This CDR3 is 15 amino acids long. V was cut by 1 base and J by 2 bases, with 12 bases left in between. DNA of the CDR3: TGTGCCAGCAGCCAAGTTGTGAGACCCCCCTACGAGCAGTACTTC. Translated: CASSQVVRPPYEQYF. The variable domain in full, completed from reference TRBV14 and TRBJ2-7, reads EAGVTQFPSHSVIEKGQTVTLRCDPISGHDNLYWYRRVMGKEIKFLLHFVKESKQDESGMPNNRFLAERTGGTYSTLKVQPAELEDSGVYFCASSQVVRPPYEQYFGPGTRLTVT.

The chain employs TRBV11-2 and TRBJ2-7; 9 bases match TRBD2. Losses at the gene ends were 7 bases for V and 3 bases for J; bases not matched to a gene: 13. Germline CDR1 reads SGHAT; CDR2 reads FQNNGV. The CDR3 runs to 16 residues. This chain's CDR3 is CASTQMRTSVDYEQYF. Here the CDR3 DNA reads TGTGCCAGCACTCAAATGAGGACTAGCGTAGACTACGAGCAGTACTTC.

In this sample, this clone turned up a few times. The J gene is TRBJ2-7, the V gene TRBV4-3, with D tentatively TRBD1 (6 bases). Trimming shortened V by 2 bases and J by 4 bases, and 9 bases separated the two germline ends. The CDR3 runs to 13 residues. Per germline, CDR1 LGHNA and CDR2 YSLEER. The CDR3, as DNA: TGCGCCAGCAGCCAATTTACAGGGTACGAGCAGTACTTC. This encodes CASSQFTGYEQYF.

The chain combines TRBV29-1 with TRBJ1-2, with 7 bases that match TRBD1. Germline V gene sequence: CDR1 SQVTM, CDR2 ANQGSEA. Germline trimming cut 7 bases from V and 3 bases from J; bases unmatched to any gene: 8. The CDR3 contains 13 residues. The CDR3 reads CSAHGGTDYGYTF. CDR3 nucleotides: TGCAGCGCGCACGGGGGGACAGACTATGGCTACACCTTC. The whole variable domain, filled in from reference TRBV29-1 and TRBJ1-2, reads SAVISQKPSRDICQRGTSLTIQCQVDSQVTMMFWYRQQPGQSLTLIATANQGSEATYESGFVIDKFPISRPNLTFSTLTVSNMSPEDSSIYLCSAHGGTDYGYTFGSGTRLTVV.

The chain uses TRBV19 and TRBJ2-5; TRBD2 aligns across 7 bases. Germline CDR1 reads LNHDA; CDR2 reads SQIVND (reference sequence). V trimming: 1 base; J trimming: 3 bases; junction bases outside the gene matches: 2. This CDR3 has 14 residues. CDR3 DNA: TGTGCCAGTAGTATAGCGGGGGGTGAAGAGACCCAGTACTTC. It codes for CASSIAGGEETQYF.

This clone was recorded only once. This sequence joins TRBV30 and TRBJ2-3, with 7 nucleotides matching TRBD1. With 8 bases clipped from V and 4 bases from J, the junction kept 12 bases outside the gene matches. The CDR3 contains 14 residues. Per the germline V gene, CDR1 is GTSNPN and CDR2 is SVGIG (reference sequence). CDR3 bases: TGTGCCGGCCAGGGGGACCCAAGGCCAGATACGCAGTATTTT. Translating it yields CAGQGDPRPDTQYF.

The CDR3 bases are TGTGCCAGCAGTTTGACAGGGGCAGAGACCCAGTACTTC. Translating gives CASSLTGAETQYF. V and J are TRBV28 and TRBJ2-5; 8 nucleotides align to TRBD1. This CDR3 has 13 residues. CDR1 is MDHEN, CDR2 SYDVKM, per germline. Trimming took 3 bases from V and 4 from J; bases not matched to a gene: 1. Combining the CDR3 with reference TRBV28 and TRBJ2-5 gives the whole variable domain DVKVTQSSRYLVKRTGEKVFLECVQDMDHENMFWYRQDPGLGLRLIYFSYDVKMKEKGDIPEGYSVSREKKERFSLILESASTNQTSMYLCASSLTGAETQYFGPGTRLLVL.

V is TRBV4-1 and J is TRBJ2-1; D call uncertain. Per germline, CDR1 MGHRA and CDR2 YSYEKL. Trimming stripped 1 base from V and 6 bases from J, with 10 bases between. The CDR3 covers 14 residues. CDR3 amino acids: CASSQVVLGNEQFF. Written as DNA, the CDR3 is TGCGCCAGCAGCCAAGTAGTGTTGGGCAATGAGCAGTTCTTC.

V is TRBV5-4 and J is TRBJ1-1; a possible D gene is TRBD1 (5 bases). V shed 0 bases and J shed 1 base, with 16 bases lying between them. Germline lookup yields CDR1 SGHNT and CDR2 YYREEE (reference sequence). The CDR3 is made up of 17 amino acids. Here the CDR3 DNA reads TGTGCCAGCAGCTTGGGTTTTGTGGGGCAGGGGAACACTGAAGCTTTCTTT. It translates to CASSLGFVGQGNTEAFF.